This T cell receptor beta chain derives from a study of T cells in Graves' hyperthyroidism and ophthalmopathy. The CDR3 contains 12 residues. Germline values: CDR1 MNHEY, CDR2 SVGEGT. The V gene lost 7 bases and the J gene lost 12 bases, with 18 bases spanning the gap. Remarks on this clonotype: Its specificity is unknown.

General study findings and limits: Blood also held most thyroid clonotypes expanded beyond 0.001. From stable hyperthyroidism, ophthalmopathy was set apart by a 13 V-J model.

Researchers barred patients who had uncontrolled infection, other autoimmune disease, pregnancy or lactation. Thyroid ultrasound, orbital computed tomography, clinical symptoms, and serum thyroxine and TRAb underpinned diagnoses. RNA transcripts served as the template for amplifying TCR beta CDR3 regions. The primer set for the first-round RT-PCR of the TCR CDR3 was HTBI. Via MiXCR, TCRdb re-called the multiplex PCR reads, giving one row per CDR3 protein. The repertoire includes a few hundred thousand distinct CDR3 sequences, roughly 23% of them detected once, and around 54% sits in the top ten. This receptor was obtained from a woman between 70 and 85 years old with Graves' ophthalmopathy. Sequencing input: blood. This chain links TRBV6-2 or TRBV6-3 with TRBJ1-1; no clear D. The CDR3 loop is CASNARLGSSFF. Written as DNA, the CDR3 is TGTGCCAGCAACGCGAGACTGGGAAGTTCTTTCTTT.